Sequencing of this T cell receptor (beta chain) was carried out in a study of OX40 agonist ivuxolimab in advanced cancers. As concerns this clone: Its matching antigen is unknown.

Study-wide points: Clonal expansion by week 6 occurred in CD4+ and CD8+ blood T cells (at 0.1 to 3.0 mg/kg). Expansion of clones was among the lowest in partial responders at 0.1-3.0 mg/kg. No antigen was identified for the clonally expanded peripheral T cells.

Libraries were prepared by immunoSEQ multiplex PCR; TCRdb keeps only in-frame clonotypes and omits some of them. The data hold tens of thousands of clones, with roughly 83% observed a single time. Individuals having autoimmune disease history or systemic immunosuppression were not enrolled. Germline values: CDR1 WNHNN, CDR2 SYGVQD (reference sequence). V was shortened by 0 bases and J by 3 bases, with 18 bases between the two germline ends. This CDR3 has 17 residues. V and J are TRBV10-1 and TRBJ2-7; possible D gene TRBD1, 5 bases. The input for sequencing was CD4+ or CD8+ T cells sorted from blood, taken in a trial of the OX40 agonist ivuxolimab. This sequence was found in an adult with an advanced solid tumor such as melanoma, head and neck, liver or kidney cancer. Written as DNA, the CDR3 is TGCGCCAGCAGTGAGTCTTGCCCTATAGACAGTTACTACGAGCAGTACTTC. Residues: CASSESCPIDSYYEQYF.